Detailed here is one TCR beta chain. Its matching antigen is unknown. This sample was taken from a study of CD8 T cells in ankylosing spondylitis. Findings and limits, study-wide: What seemed typical of ankylosing spondylitis blood was a TCR beta motif built from 8 or 9 highly homologous variants. Disease-linked clones displayed a CD8+ phenotype and appeared relatively rarely in peripheral blood.

The TCR beta libraries were generated through quantitative 5'-RACE incorporating molecular barcodes. MiXCR, applied by TCRdb to the 5' RACE reads, yields one record per CDR3 protein. This repertoire shows fewer than 350,000 distinct CDR3 sequences, around a tenth found once; its top ten account for around 8.4%. The sequence was collected from a female donor with ankylosing spondylitis or in good health (not recorded which). Sequencing used blood, either unsorted or a sorted T cell fraction (not recorded which).

CDR3 sequence: CSARAGAREETQYF. For the CDR3, the DNA is TGCAGTGCTAGAGCGGGGGCGCGGGAAGAGACCCAGTACTTC. The chain recombines TRBV20-1 with TRBJ2-5; possibly TRBD1 or TRBD2 for D (6 bases each). In germline, CDR1 is DFQATT, CDR2 SNEGSKA (reference sequence). V lost 1 base to trimming and J lost 3 bases, with 12 bases between them. This CDR3 has 14 residues.